The 30 T cell receptor beta chains below come from one sample, sequenced in a study of blood T cell repertoires in COVID-19. Repertoires were generated with immunoSEQ multiplex PCR, while TCRdb's copy carries only in-frame clones and drops some. The sample consists of around 250,000 clones, over 75% of them appearing once. The sample taken for sequencing was PBMCs or T cells enriched from blood (not recorded which). Every receptor here comes from a woman in her forties who had been exposed to COVID-19.

The chain couples TRBV19 to TRBJ1-1; D unresolved. Germline V gene data show CDR1 as LNHDA and CDR2 as SQIVND (reference sequence). V lost 6 bases to trimming and J lost 1 base, with 18 bases between them. The CDR3 contains 16 residues. The CDR3 sequence: CASRPRFALKNTEAFF. The CDR3 DNA sequence: TGTGCCAGTAGACCCAGGTTCGCTCTGAAGAACACTGAAGCTTTCTTT.

This clone was observed a single time. This chain links TRBV28 with TRBJ1-2, with D maybe TRBD1 (5 bases). V was clipped by 4 bases and J by 7 bases, with 7 bases between them. Per the germline V gene, CDR1 is MDHEN and CDR2 is SYDVKM. The CDR3 is made up of 11 amino acids. The CDR3 DNA reads TGTGCCAGCAGTTCAGGGCTTGGCTACACCTTC. Amino acids: CASSSGLGYTF.

Here the CDR3 DNA reads TGTGCCAGCAGCCCCCTAGCGGGGGTGAACACCGGGGAGCTGTTTTTT. This codes for CASSPLAGVNTGELFF. The V and J genes are TRBV4-2 and TRBJ2-2; 10 nucleotides align to TRBD2. The V gene's germline CDR1 is LGHNA and CDR2 YNFKEQ. With V trimmed by 4 bases and J by 1 base, 3 bases remained unmatched. The CDR3 is 16 amino acids.

The CDR3 is CASSIGAGTGSVNEQYF. The CDR3 DNA reads TGTGCCAGTAGTATAGGCGCCGGGACAGGGTCTGTAAACGAGCAGTACTTC. V is TRBV19 and J is TRBJ2-7; 9 bases map to TRBD1. The length of the CDR3 is 17 residues. V gave up 1 base and J gave up 5 bases; unmatched junction bases: 12. Germline V gives CDR1 LNHDA, CDR2 SQIVND (reference sequence).

This chain links TRBV4-3 with TRBJ1-6; possibly TRBD1 for D (6 bases). From germline, CDR1 is LGHNA and CDR2 YSLEER. CDR3 length: 16 residues. Trimming stripped 0 bases from V and 10 bases from J, with 16 bases between. CDR3 sequence reads: CASSQDTRGARSPLHF. CDR3 DNA: TGCGCCAGCAGCCAAGACACACGGGGGGCGCGATCACCCCTCCACTTT.

V and J are TRBV19 and TRBJ1-5; possible D gene TRBD1, 5 bases. The CDR3 runs to 14 residues. Looked up from germline, CDR1 is LNHDA and CDR2 is SQIVND (reference sequence). V shed 5 bases and J shed 6 bases, with 14 bases lying between them. The CDR3 region has the DNA TGTGCCAGTAGTGGCGGTTGGGGGGTTCAGCCCCAGCATTTT. This sequence encodes CASSGGWGVQPQHF.

The chain uses TRBV19 and TRBJ1-3; TRBD1 agrees at 9 bases. Germline V gene sequence: CDR1 LNHDA, CDR2 SQIVND (reference sequence). The junction had 4 bases not matched to a gene; V was cut back by 6 bases and J by 1 base. This CDR3 region has 15 residues. The CDR3: CASRPGTGSGNTIYF. CDR3 DNA: TGTGCCAGTAGACCCGGGACAGGGTCTGGAAACACCATATATTTT.

V is TRBV30 and J is TRBJ1-6, with D unresolved. The germline gives CDR1 GTSNPN, CDR2 SVGIG (reference sequence). The CDR3 spans 17 residues. V was clipped by 3 bases and J by 1 base, with 16 bases between them. CDR3 coding DNA: TGTGCCTGGAGGAGCGTTCCGCGGGGATCCTATAATTCACCCCTCCACTTT. Translating it yields CAWRSVPRGSYNSPLHF.

This sequence joins TRBV6-5 and TRBJ2-2; D is unclear. The germline CDR1 and CDR2 sequences are MNHEY and SVGAGI. The CDR3 has 13 residues. V dropped 2 bases and J dropped 6 bases, with 7 bases sitting between them. The CDR3 DNA sequence: TGTGCCAGCAGTTACCTCGGAGCCGGGGAGCTGTTTTTT. Amino acids: CASSYLGAGELFF.

In regard to this clone: No conserved phenylalanine or tryptophan is present at the end of the CDR3, so a read error is the likely explanation. The limits of the CDR3 on the DNA are not certain, so only TCRdb's listed CDR3 is given. V gene TRBV3-1 (or the pseudogene TRBV3-2) combines with J gene TRBJ2-7; no DNA check was done on the table's D call, TRBD1. The CDR3 adds up to 14 amino acids, both ends counted. CDR1 is LGHDT and CDR2 is YNNKEL in the germline V gene (reference sequence). CDR3 sequence reads: CASSQEPRRGLLII.

This clone was found once. The V gene is TRBV18, the J gene TRBJ1-2; D is possibly TRBD1 (5 bases). Per germline, CDR1 KGHSH and CDR2 LQKENI. This CDR3 contains 14 residues. V lost 3 bases to trimming and J lost 5 bases, with 13 bases between them. CDR3: CASSPDSELYGYTF. The CDR3 nucleotides are TGTGCCAGCTCACCTGACAGTGAGTTATATGGCTACACCTTC.

This chain links TRBV7-9 with TRBJ2-5, with D perhaps TRBD2 (7 bases). Trimming stripped 2 bases from V and 5 bases from J, with 12 bases between. This CDR3 comprises 14 residues. CDR1 and CDR2 from the germline V gene are SEHNR and FQNEAQ (reference sequence). CDR3 in DNA: TGTGCCAGCAGCTTATCGGGGGGCTGGGAGACCCAGTACTTC. Encoded protein: CASSLSGGWETQYF.

This clone has at least ten counts. The chain combines TRBV28 with TRBJ2-6, with TRBD1 matching over 11 bases. J gave up 0 bases and V 2 bases, and 0 bases lay outside the gene matches. CDR3 length equals 17 residues. In germline, CDR1 is MDHEN, CDR2 SYDVKM. CDR3 in amino acids: CASSLGTGGSGANVLTF. CDR3 in DNA: TGTGCCAGCAGTTTAGGGACAGGGGGCTCTGGGGCCAACGTCCTGACTTTC.

The chain has TRBV4-2 and TRBJ1-4; D gene unclear. The CDR3 is 15 amino acids. Looked up from germline, CDR1 is LGHNA and CDR2 is YNFKEQ. V lost 4 bases and J 5 bases, leaving 14 bases between the germline ends. CDR3 DNA sequence: TGTGCCAGCAGCCCCGAGAGAACCCAAAATGAAAAACTGTTTTTT. Its protein is CASSPERTQNEKLFF.

The chain couples TRBV12-2 to TRBJ1-2; the table gives TRBD1 as D, unverified against the DNA. TRBV12-2 is given as a pseudogene. The CDR3 is 16 amino acids. CDR3 coding DNA: TGTGCAAGTCGCCCTTTACCGGGACAGGGAGTGAATGGCTACACCTTC. Translation: CASRPLPGQGVNGYTF.

The rearrangement uses TRBV6-4 and TRBJ1-1; TRBD1 aligns across 11 bases. The CDR3 loop spans 20 amino acids. With 0 bases clipped from V and 12 bases from J, the junction kept 24 bases outside the gene matches. CDR1 MRHNA and CDR2 SNTAGT come from the germline V gene. CDR3 DNA sequence: TGTGCCAGCAGTGACTCGAACTATCGGAAGGGAAGGACAGGGGGCGTCACGACTTTCTTT. Translated, it gives CASSDSNYRKGRTGGVTTFF.

This chain links TRBV7-9 with TRBJ1-2; 8 positions agree with TRBD1. The CDR3 consists of 15 residues. With V trimmed by 5 bases and J by 0 bases, 5 bases remained unmatched. Germline values: CDR1 SEHNR, CDR2 FQNEAQ (reference sequence). CDR3 DNA sequence: TGTGCCAGCAGCCCCGGACAGGGAACTAACTATGGCTACACCTTC. Amino acids: CASSPGQGTNYGYTF.

This clone was picked up a small number of times. The J gene is TRBJ2-2, the V gene TRBV4-2; possible D gene TRBD2, 6 bases. The CDR3 has 15 amino acids. Germline assignment: CDR1 LGHNA and CDR2 YNFKEQ. V lost 0 bases to trimming and J lost 4 bases, with 9 bases between them. The CDR3 DNA reads TGTGCCAGCAGCCAAGAAAGCGGGCCCACCGGGGAGCTGTTTTTT. Translating it yields CASSQESGPTGELFF.

The rearrangement joins TRBV2 to TRBJ2-3; the match to TRBD2 covers 13 bases. Germline trimming cut 4 bases from V and 1 base from J; bases unmatched to any gene: 11. Germline assignment: CDR1 SNHLY and CDR2 FYNNEI. CDR3 length equals 19 residues. The CDR3 DNA is TGTGCCAGCAGTGCACCCATTACTAGCGGGGGGGCTGGCACAGATACGCAGTATTTT. This codes for CASSAPITSGGAGTDTQYF. The full variable domain, in which reference TRBV2 and TRBJ2-3 provide the parts outside the CDR3, is EPEVTQTPSHQVTQMGQEVILRCVPISNHLYFYWYRQILGQKVEFLVSFYNNEISEKSEIFDDQFSVERPDGSNFTLKIRSTKLEDSAMYFCASSAPITSGGAGTDTQYFGPGTRLTVL.

The count of this clone is one. This rearrangement joins TRBV13 to TRBJ2-5; 11 bases fit TRBD1. The junction had 9 bases not matched to a gene; V was cut back by 5 bases and J by 4 bases. This CDR3 comprises 16 residues. Germline V CDR1 and CDR2: PRHDT, FYEKMQ (reference sequence). CDR3 sequence reads: CASSTKDRGRVETQYF. The DNA of the CDR3 is TGTGCCAGCAGCACTAAGGACAGGGGGCGCGTAGAGACCCAGTACTTC.

In nucleotides, the CDR3 is TGTGCCAGCAGACAGGGGGCACGAGATGGCTACACCTTC. It yields the protein CASRQGARDGYTF. The chain is built from TRBV2 and TRBJ1-2; 9 positions match TRBD1. Germline CDR1 reads SNHLY; CDR2 reads FYNNEI. Trimming removed 6 bases from V and 6 bases from J; junction bases left unmatched: 5. CDR3 length: 13 residues.

The chain is built from TRBV11-2 and TRBJ1-4; D might be TRBD1 (5 bases). The CDR3 extends over 16 amino acids. V was clipped by 4 bases and J by 0 bases, with 12 bases between them. Germline V CDR1 and CDR2: SGHAT, FQNNGV. CDR3 coding DNA: TGTGCCAGCAGCTGGGGGGGAATGACAACTAATGAAAAACTGTTTTTT. It encodes CASSWGGMTTNEKLFF.

The chain is built from TRBV7-6 and TRBJ1-5; D remains unclear. This CDR3 is built from 16 residues. Between the trimmed V and J ends, which lost 1 base and 3 bases, there was a span of 13 bases. Germline V gene data show CDR1 as SGHVS and CDR2 as FNYEAQ. The CDR3 nucleotides read TGTGCCAGCAGCTTAGGGCAGGCCCTCTCCAATCAGCCCCAGCATTTT. It yields the protein CASSLGQALSNQPQHF.

The rearrangement links TRBV12-3 or TRBV12-4 to TRBJ1-2, with 7 bases aligning to TRBD1. J was trimmed by 3 bases and V by 6 bases; bases with no gene match: 4. The CDR3 is 13 residues long. The CDR3 DNA reads TGTGCCAGCAGCCCCACAGGGGACTATGGCTACACCTTC. Its protein product is CASSPTGDYGYTF.

This rearrangement joins TRBV4-3 to TRBJ2-3; possibly TRBD2 for D (6 bases). In germline, CDR1 is LGHNA, CDR2 YSLEER. V was pared by 1 base and J by 5 bases, with 16 bases between. The CDR3 consists of 16 residues. The CDR3 bases are TGCGCCAGCAGCCAAGCCCAACCCGGGGGTGGAGATACGCAGTATTTT. Residues: CASSQAQPGGGDTQYF.

The chain uses TRBV28 and TRBJ2-6; D call uncertain. The CDR3 totals 13 residues. Looked up from germline, CDR1 is MDHEN and CDR2 is SYDVKM. V lost 6 bases to trimming and J lost 0 bases, with 3 bases between them. The CDR3 nucleotides are TGTGCCAGCAGCAACTCTGGGGCCAACGTCCTGACTTTC. Translating gives CASSNSGANVLTF.

The chain has TRBV7-2 and TRBJ2-3; possible D gene TRBD2, 6 bases. This CDR3 has 13 residues. The V end lost 11 bases, the J end lost 2 bases, and 14 bases lay between the germline ends. Germline CDR1 and CDR2: SGHTA and FQGNSA. CDR3 protein: CAAQAGTTDTQYF. DNA for the CDR3: TGTGCCGCGCAGGCGGGGACCACAGATACGCAGTATTTT.

The chain combines TRBV6-2 or TRBV6-3 with TRBJ2-1; D perhaps matches TRBD1 (5 bases). Germline loops: CDR1 MNHEY, CDR2 SVGEGT. Trimming removed 2 bases from V and 9 bases from J, with 23 bases in between. The CDR3 is 17 amino acids. The CDR3 protein is CASSYRQGLSRPFEQFF. In DNA, the CDR3 is TGTGCCAGCAGTTACCGGCAGGGCCTCTCTCGCCCCTTTGAGCAGTTCTTC.

This clone was observed a handful of times. The genes are TRBV15 and TRBJ1-2; 8 nucleotides align to TRBD1. Germline-derived CDR1 and CDR2 are LNHNV and YYDKDF (reference sequence). Unmatched junction bases numbered 8, after V lost 5 bases and J lost 0 bases. The CDR3 has 16 residues. The CDR3 protein is CATSAAWDRPNYGYTF. CDR3 in DNA: TGTGCCACCAGCGCAGCCTGGGACAGGCCTAACTATGGCTACACCTTC.

This clone was seen once. CDR3 loop: CATTGQLFSGNTIYF. The CDR3 bases are TGTGCCACCACGGGACAGCTCTTCTCTGGAAACACCATATATTTT. The V gene is TRBV28, the J gene TRBJ1-3; 7 bases map to TRBD1. This CDR3 is 15 amino acids long. V trimming: 10 bases; J trimming: 0 bases; junction bases outside the gene matches: 9. CDR1 and CDR2 (germline): MDHEN, SYDVKM.